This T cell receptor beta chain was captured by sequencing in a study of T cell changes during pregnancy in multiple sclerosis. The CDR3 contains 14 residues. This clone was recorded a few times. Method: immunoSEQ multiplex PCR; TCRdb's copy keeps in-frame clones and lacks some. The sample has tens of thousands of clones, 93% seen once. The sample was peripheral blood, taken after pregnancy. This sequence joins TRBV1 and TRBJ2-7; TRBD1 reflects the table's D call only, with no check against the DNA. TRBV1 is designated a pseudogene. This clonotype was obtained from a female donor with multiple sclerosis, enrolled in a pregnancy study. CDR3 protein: CTSSSRDRGGEQYF. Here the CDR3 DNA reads TGCACCAGCAGCTCACGGGACAGGGGTGGAGAGCAGTACTTC.